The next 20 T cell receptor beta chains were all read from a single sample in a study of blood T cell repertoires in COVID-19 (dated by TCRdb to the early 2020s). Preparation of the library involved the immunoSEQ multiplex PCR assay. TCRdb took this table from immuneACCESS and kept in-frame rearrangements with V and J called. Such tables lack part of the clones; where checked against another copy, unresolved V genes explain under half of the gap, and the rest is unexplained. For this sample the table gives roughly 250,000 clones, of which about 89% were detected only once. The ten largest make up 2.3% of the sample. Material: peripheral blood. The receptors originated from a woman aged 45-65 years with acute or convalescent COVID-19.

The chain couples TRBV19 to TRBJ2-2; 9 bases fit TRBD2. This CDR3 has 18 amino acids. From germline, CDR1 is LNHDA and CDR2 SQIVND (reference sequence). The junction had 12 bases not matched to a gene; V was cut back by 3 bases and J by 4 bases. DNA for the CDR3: TGTGCCAGTAGTATTATCGGGTCGGCGGGAGGGGGCACCGGGGAGCTGTTTTTT. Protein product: CASSIIGSAGGGTGELFF.

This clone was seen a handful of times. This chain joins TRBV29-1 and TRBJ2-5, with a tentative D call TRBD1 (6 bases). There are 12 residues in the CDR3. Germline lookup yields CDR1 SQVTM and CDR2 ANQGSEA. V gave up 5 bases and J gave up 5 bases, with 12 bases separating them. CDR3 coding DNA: TGCAGCGTTTACCAGGGGTCTGAGACCCAGTACTTC. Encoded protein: CSVYQGSETQYF. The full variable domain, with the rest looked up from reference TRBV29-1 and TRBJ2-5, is SAVISQKPSRDICQRGTSLTIQCQVDSQVTMMFWYRQQPGQSLTLIATANQGSEATYESGFVIDKFPISRPNLTFSTLTVSNMSPEDSSIYLCSVYQGSETQYFGPGTRLLVL.

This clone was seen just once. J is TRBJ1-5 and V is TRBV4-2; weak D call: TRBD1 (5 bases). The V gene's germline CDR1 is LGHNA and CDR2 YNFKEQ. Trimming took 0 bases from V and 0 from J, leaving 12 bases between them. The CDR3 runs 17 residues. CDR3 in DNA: TGTGCCAGCAGCCAAGACCGGGGGACTTATAGCAATCAGCCCCAGCATTTT. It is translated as CASSQDRGTYSNQPQHF.

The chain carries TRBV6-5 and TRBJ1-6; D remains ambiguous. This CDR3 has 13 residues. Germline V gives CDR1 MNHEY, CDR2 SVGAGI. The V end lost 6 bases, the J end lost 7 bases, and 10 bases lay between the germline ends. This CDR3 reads CASRGGRNSPLHF. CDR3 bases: TGTGCCAGCAGAGGCGGAAGAAATTCACCCCTCCACTTT.

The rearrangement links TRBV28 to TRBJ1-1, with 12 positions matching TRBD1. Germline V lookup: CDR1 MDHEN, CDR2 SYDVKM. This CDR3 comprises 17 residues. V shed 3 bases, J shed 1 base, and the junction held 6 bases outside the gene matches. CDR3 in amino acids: CASSLGPGQGANTEAFF. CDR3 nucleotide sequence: TGTGCCAGCAGTTTGGGACCGGGACAGGGGGCGAACACTGAAGCTTTCTTT.

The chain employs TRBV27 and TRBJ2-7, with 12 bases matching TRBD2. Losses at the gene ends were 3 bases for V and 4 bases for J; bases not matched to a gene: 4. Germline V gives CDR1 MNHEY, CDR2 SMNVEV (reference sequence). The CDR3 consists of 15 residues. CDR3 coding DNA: TGTGCCAGCAGTTTTCTTGGGACTAGCGGGTACGAGCAGTACTTC. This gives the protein CASSFLGTSGYEQYF.

CDR3 region: CASRLAGGRNTQYF. The CDR3 DNA reads as TGTGCCAGCAGACTAGCGGGAGGGCGGAATACGCAGTATTTT. V is TRBV11-2 and J is TRBJ2-3, with 13 positions matching TRBD2. This CDR3 has 14 residues. V dropped 6 bases and J dropped 7; count of bases not matched to a gene: 4. CDR1 is SGHAT and CDR2 is FQNNGV in the germline V gene.

The CDR3 region has the DNA TGTGCCACCAGTGACCACAGGGTTGGTGGCAATCAGCCCCAGCATTTT. Its translation is CATSDHRVGGNQPQHF. The chain is built from TRBV24-1 and TRBJ1-5; weak D call: TRBD1 (6 bases). This CDR3 has 16 residues. The germline V gene has CDR1 KGHDR and CDR2 SFDVKD. V was shortened by 4 bases and J by 2 bases, with 14 bases between the two germline ends.

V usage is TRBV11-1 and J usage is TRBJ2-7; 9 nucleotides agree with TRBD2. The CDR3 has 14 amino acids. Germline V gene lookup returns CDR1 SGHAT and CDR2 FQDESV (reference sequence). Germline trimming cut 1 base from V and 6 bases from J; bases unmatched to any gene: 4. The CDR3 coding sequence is TGTGCCAGCAGCTTAGGTAGCGGGAGAGGCGAGCAGTACTTC. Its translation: CASSLGSGRGEQYF.

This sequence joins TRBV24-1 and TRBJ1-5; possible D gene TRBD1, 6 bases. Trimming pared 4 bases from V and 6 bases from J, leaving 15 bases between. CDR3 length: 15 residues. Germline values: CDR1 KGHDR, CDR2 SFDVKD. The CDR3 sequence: CATSDGRGEIQPQHF. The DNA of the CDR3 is TGTGCCACCAGTGACGGCAGGGGTGAGATTCAGCCCCAGCATTTT.

CDR3 protein: CATPTGEETQYF. The CDR3 DNA reads TGCGCCACACCAACAGGGGAAGAGACCCAGTACTTC. The genes are TRBV10-1 and TRBJ2-5, with 7 bases that match TRBD1. In germline, CDR1 is WNHNN, CDR2 SYGVQD (reference sequence). The CDR3 contains 12 residues. The ends lost 10 bases at V and 3 bases at J; junction bases unmatched: 5.

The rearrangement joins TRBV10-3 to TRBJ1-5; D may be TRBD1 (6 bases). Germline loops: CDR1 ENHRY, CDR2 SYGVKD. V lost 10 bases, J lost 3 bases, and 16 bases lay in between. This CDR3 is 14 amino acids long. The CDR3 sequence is CATQGQFNNQPQHF. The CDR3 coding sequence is TGTGCCACCCAGGGACAATTCAACAATCAGCCCCAGCATTTT.

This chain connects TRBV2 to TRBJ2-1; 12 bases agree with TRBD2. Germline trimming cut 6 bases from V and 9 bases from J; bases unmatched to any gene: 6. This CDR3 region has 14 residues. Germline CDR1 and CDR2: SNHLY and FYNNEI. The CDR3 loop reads CASSGLAGSGEQFF. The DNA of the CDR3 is TGTGCCAGCAGCGGACTAGCGGGATCGGGTGAGCAGTTCTTC.

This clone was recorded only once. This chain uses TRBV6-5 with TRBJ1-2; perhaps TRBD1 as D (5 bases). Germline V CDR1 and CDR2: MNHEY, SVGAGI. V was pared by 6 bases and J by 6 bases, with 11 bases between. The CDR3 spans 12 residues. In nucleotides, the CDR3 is TGTGCCAGCAGGGGGCTCGCGAATGGCTACACCTTC. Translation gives CASRGLANGYTF.

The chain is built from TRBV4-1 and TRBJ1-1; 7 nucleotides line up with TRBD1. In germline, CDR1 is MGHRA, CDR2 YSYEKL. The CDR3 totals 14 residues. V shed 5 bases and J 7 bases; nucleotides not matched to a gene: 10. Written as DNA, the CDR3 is TGCGCCAGCAGCAGGGCAGGGGGTGACCGTGAAGCTTTCTTT. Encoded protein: CASSRAGGDREAFF.

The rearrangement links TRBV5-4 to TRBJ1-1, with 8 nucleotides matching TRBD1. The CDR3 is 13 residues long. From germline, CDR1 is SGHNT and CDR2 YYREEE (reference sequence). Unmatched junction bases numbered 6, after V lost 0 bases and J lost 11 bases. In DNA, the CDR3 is TGTGCCAGCAGCTTGGAGACAGGGGAAACGGCTTTCTTT. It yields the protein CASSLETGETAFF.

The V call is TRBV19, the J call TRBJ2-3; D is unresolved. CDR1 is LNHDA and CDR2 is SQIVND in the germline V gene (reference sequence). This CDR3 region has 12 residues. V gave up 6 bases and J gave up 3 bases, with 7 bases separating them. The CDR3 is CASRRNTDTQYF. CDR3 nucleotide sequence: TGTGCCAGTAGGAGGAATACAGATACGCAGTATTTT.

The CDR3 region is CASGAGSTEAFF. The CDR3, as DNA: TGTGCCAGCGGCGCAGGGTCCACTGAAGCTTTCTTT. This chain connects TRBV6-5 to TRBJ1-1; the D gene is possibly TRBD1 (5 bases). Trimming stripped 8 bases from V and 4 bases from J, with 11 bases between. The CDR3 covers 12 residues. Germline V gives CDR1 MNHEY, CDR2 SVGAGI.

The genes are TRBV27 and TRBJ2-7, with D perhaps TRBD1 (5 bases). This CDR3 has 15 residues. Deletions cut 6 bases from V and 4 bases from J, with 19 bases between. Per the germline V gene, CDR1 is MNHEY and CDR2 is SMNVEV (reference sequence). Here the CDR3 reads CASRRQNTGGYEQYF. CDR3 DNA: TGTGCCAGCAGGCGCCAAAATACAGGCGGTTACGAGCAGTACTTC.

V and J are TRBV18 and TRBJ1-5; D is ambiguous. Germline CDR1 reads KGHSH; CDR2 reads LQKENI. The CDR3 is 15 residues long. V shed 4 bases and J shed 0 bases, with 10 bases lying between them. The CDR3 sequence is CASSRESGSNQPQHF. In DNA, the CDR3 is TGTGCCAGCTCACGTGAGTCGGGTAGCAATCAGCCCCAGCATTTT.